Listed here are 20 T cell receptor beta chains from one sample, sequenced in a study of neoadjuvant anti-PD-1 for oral cavity cancer. TCRdb keeps only in-frame clones here, not all; method: immunoSEQ multiplex PCR. Of 80,000 to 95,000 clones in the sample, 84% were seen once. Sequencing was performed on PBMCs, taken before nivolumab (anti-PD-1) treatment. These receptor sequences come from a person aged 35-79 years with oral cavity squamous cell carcinoma.

V and J are TRBV7-6 and TRBJ1-1, with TRBD1 matching over 8 bases. With V trimmed by 5 bases and J by 1 base, 6 bases remained unmatched. Germline values: CDR1 SGHVS, CDR2 FNYEAQ. The CDR3 sequence is 15 residues long. This CDR3 is CASSPIGQGNTEAFF. The CDR3 nucleotides are TGTGCCAGCAGCCCAATAGGACAGGGGAACACTGAAGCTTTCTTT. The full variable domain, in which reference TRBV7-6 and TRBJ1-1 provide the parts outside the CDR3, is GAGVSQSPRYKVTKRGQDVALRCDPISGHVSLYWYRQALGQGPEFLTYFNYEAQQDKSGLPNDRFSAERPEGSISTLTIQRTEQRDSAMYRCASSPIGQGNTEAFFGQGTRLTVV.

This chain uses TRBV30 with TRBJ1-2, with D perhaps TRBD1 (5 bases). The germline gives CDR1 GTSNPN, CDR2 SVGIG (reference sequence). Trimming cost V 1 base and J 7 bases, with 16 bases left between them. This CDR3 has 14 amino acids. The CDR3 sequence: CAWSGQGVMGGYTF. The CDR3 DNA sequence: TGTGCCTGGAGTGGACAAGGGGTAATGGGTGGCTACACCTTC.

The CDR3 region is CASSAGAGLLYTDTQYF. CDR3 bases: TGTGCCAGCAGCGCGGGGGCTGGGCTCCTCTACACAGATACGCAGTATTTT. The V call is TRBV9, the J call TRBJ2-3, with D possibly called TRBD1 or TRBD2 (6 bases each). Per the germline V gene, CDR1 is SGDLS and CDR2 is YYNGEE. Between the trimmed V and J ends, which lost 3 bases and 2 bases, there was a span of 19 bases. This CDR3 region has 17 residues.

The V call is TRBV28, the J call TRBJ2-7, with D possibly being TRBD1 (6 bases). Germline V CDR1 and CDR2: MDHEN, SYDVKM. The V gene lost 6 bases and the J gene lost 2 bases, with 11 bases spanning the gap. This CDR3 is 13 amino acids long. CDR3 DNA: TGTGCCAGCAGGCGCGGACAGACCTACGAGCAGTACTTC. Its protein is CASRRGQTYEQYF.

This clone was counted once. The chain employs TRBV11-2 and TRBJ2-7; 10 nucleotides line up with TRBD2. The CDR3 has 14 amino acids. Germline V lookup: CDR1 SGHAT, CDR2 FQNNGV. V shed 5 bases, J shed 3 bases, and the junction held 4 bases outside the gene matches. The CDR3 DNA sequence: TGTGCCAGCAGCATACTAGCGGGACTCTACGAGCAGTACTTC. It is translated as CASSILAGLYEQYF.

This sequence joins TRBV6-5 and TRBJ1-5; 9 bases map to TRBD1. V was pared by 6 bases and J by 2 bases, with 5 bases of the junction left unmatched. In germline, CDR1 is MNHEY, CDR2 SVGAGI. This CDR3 contains 15 residues. CDR3 nucleotides: TGTGCCAGCAGAGCGTGGACAGGGGGCAATCAGCCCCAGCATTTT. This sequence encodes CASRAWTGGNQPQHF.

The chain has TRBV27 and TRBJ1-1; 7 positions match TRBD1. Germline loops: CDR1 MNHEY, CDR2 SMNVEV (reference sequence). Losses at the gene ends were 6 bases for V and 2 bases for J; bases not matched to a gene: 9. The length of the CDR3 is 15 residues. CDR3 amino acids: CASSFRGQINTEAFF. The CDR3 coding sequence is TGTGCCAGCAGCTTTAGGGGGCAGATTAACACTGAAGCTTTCTTT.

This chain joins TRBV5-1 and TRBJ1-2; possibly TRBD1 for D (6 bases). This CDR3 is built from 12 residues. V dropped 3 bases and J dropped 6 bases, with 9 bases sitting between them. CDR1 is SGHRS and CDR2 is YFSETQ in the germline V gene. In DNA, the CDR3 is TGCGCCAGCAGCTCCCGACAGGATGGCTACACCTTC. Translation gives CASSSRQDGYTF.

This clone has more than one count but fewer than ten. This chain links TRBV15 with TRBJ2-5; D is uncertain. Germline loops: CDR1 LNHNV, CDR2 YYDKDF (reference sequence). V was clipped by 3 bases and J by 5 bases, with 10 bases between them. This CDR3 region has 13 residues. Here the CDR3 DNA reads TGTGCCACCAGCAGTCGCAGAGCGGAGACCCAGTACTTC. Protein sequence: CATSSRRAETQYF.

The V and J genes are TRBV19 and TRBJ2-7; D remains unclear. The CDR3 runs to 14 residues. Trimming took 3 bases from V and 2 from J, leaving 11 bases between them. CDR1 is LNHDA and CDR2 is SQIVND in the germline V gene (reference sequence). CDR3 residues: CASSIGPKAYEQYF. In DNA, the CDR3 is TGTGCCAGTAGTATCGGCCCTAAGGCCTACGAGCAGTACTTC.

This clone has only one observation. The rearrangement links TRBV7-2 to TRBJ2-5; 16 positions match TRBD2. CDR1 and CDR2 (germline): SGHTA, FQGNSA. The junction had 8 bases not matched to a gene; V was cut back by 4 bases and J by 9 bases. CDR3 length: 16 residues. For the CDR3, the DNA is TGTGCCAGCAGCTCCCCCCCCGGGACTAGCGGGGGGGCCCAGTACTTC. This encodes CASSSPPGTSGGAQYF.

This clone turned up a few times. The genes are TRBV5-4 and TRBJ2-3; D may be TRBD1 or TRBD2 (5 bases each). This CDR3 spans 14 amino acids. V shed 4 bases and J shed 2 bases, with 11 bases lying between them. Germline values: CDR1 SGHNT, CDR2 YYREEE (reference sequence). The CDR3 loop reads CASSPGLSTDTQYF. The CDR3 DNA reads as TGTGCCAGCAGCCCGGGGCTTTCCACAGATACGCAGTATTTT.

The chain joins TRBV9 to TRBJ2-1; TRBD2 aligns across 10 bases. CDR3 length: 16 residues. Unmatched junction bases numbered 3, after V lost 0 bases and J lost 3 bases. Germline CDR1 reads SGDLS; CDR2 reads YYNGEE. The CDR3 nucleotides read TGTGCCAGCAGCGTAGGGGTAGCGGGAGGCTACAATGAGCAGTTCTTC. It specifies CASSVGVAGGYNEQFF. Full variable domain (rest looked up from reference TRBV9 and TRBJ2-1): DSGVTQTPKHLITATGQRVTLRCSPRSGDLSVYWYQQSLDQGLQFLIQYYNGEERAKGNILERFSAQQFPDLHSELNLSSLELGDSALYFCASSVGVAGGYNEQFFGPGTRLTVL.

This clone was recorded once. The chain is built from TRBV6-1 and TRBJ2-2; no clear D gene. In germline, CDR1 is MNHNS, CDR2 SASEGT. The CDR3 has 11 residues. V was cut by 4 bases and J by 7 bases, with 4 bases left in between. The CDR3: CASSGVGELFF. DNA of the CDR3: TGTGCCAGCAGTGGAGTCGGGGAGCTGTTTTTT.

The chain recombines TRBV27 with TRBJ2-3, with 12 bases aligning to TRBD2. This CDR3 spans 17 amino acids. J lost 4 bases, V lost 2 bases, and 7 bases had no gene match. Germline loops: CDR1 MNHEY, CDR2 SMNVEV (reference sequence). The CDR3 DNA is TGTGCCAGCAGTTTAGGCCTAGCGGGAGGGTTCGCAGATACGCAGTATTTT. It yields the protein CASSLGLAGGFADTQYF.

This CDR3 is CASSQGQVEQYF. As DNA, the CDR3 is TGTGCCAGCAGCCAAGGTCAGGTAGAGCAGTACTTC. The V and J genes are TRBV14 and TRBJ2-7; no firm D call. V lost 1 base to trimming and J lost 7 bases, with 8 bases between them. Germline loops: CDR1 SGHDN, CDR2 FVKESK. The CDR3 spans 12 residues. The full variable domain, in which reference TRBV14 and TRBJ2-7 provide the parts outside the CDR3, is EAGVTQFPSHSVIEKGQTVTLRCDPISGHDNLYWYRRVMGKEIKFLLHFVKESKQDESGMPNNRFLAERTGGTYSTLKVQPAELEDSGVYFCASSQGQVEQYFGPGTRLTVT.

The chain has TRBV5-4 and TRBJ2-1; 12 nucleotides line up with TRBD2. CDR3 length: 17 amino acids. V was clipped by 4 bases and J by 4 bases; unmatched bases: 9. Germline values: CDR1 SGHNT, CDR2 YYREEE (reference sequence). The CDR3 region is CASSMSTSGSRYNEQFF. CDR3 DNA: TGTGCCAGCAGCATGTCGACTAGCGGGAGTCGTTACAATGAGCAGTTCTTC.

This chain uses TRBV30 with TRBJ2-1; D call uncertain. V gave up 8 bases and J gave up 0 bases, with 5 bases separating them. The germline V gene encodes CDR1 GTSNPN and CDR2 SVGIG (reference sequence). The CDR3 has 11 residues. CDR3 region: CALSSYNEQFF. For the CDR3, the DNA is TGTGCCCTCAGCTCCTACAATGAGCAGTTCTTC. Full variable domain (outside the CDR3, taken from reference TRBV30 and TRBJ2-1): SQTIHQWPATLVQPVGSPLSLECTVEGTSNPNLYWYRQAAGRGLQLLFYSVGIGQISSEVPQNLSASRPQDRQFILSSKKLLLSDSGFYLCALSSYNEQFFGPGTRLTVL.

This clone has only a few counts. The rearrangement joins TRBV2 to TRBJ2-3; the match to TRBD2 covers 8 bases. The germline V gene has CDR1 SNHLY and CDR2 FYNNEI. The CDR3 has 17 residues. The V and J ends lost 6 bases and 2 bases, in that order; junction bases with no gene match: 13. The chain's CDR3 is CASRLTPTSVTTDTQYF. The CDR3, as DNA: TGTGCCAGCAGACTTACTCCGACTAGCGTCACCACAGATACGCAGTATTTT.

The gene calls are TRBV6-5 and TRBJ2-3, with 8 bases fitting TRBD2. The CDR3 runs 14 residues. Per the germline V gene, CDR1 is MNHEY and CDR2 is SVGAGI. The junction had 5 bases not matched to a gene; V was cut back by 5 bases and J by 4 bases. The CDR3 here is CASSRGGRADTQYF. The CDR3, as DNA: TGTGCCAGCAGTCGGGGGGGGAGGGCAGATACGCAGTATTTT.